A selection of T cell receptor beta chains follows, all from one sample in a study of CD8+CD57+ T cells in acquired aplastic anemia. MiXCR, run by TCRdb on the reads, gives a single entry per CDR3 protein. The repertoire holds approximately 380,000 distinct CDR3 sequences, with approximately 70% as singletons. What was sequenced was sorted CD4+, CD8+, or CD8+CD57+ T cells (not recorded which) from PBMCs. These receptors all stem from a human donor in good health, serving as a control. CDR3s include the opening cysteine and the closing phenylalanine or tryptophan. The D gene is left open where the match is weak. Rows may omit the clone size; those that give it use once, few, many or a size class.

>TRBV2|-|16|TRBJ1-5|-
TGTGCCAGCAGTGAAGCGCTTCCTTTGGGCAATCAGCCCCAGCATTTT
CASSEALPLGNQPQHF
>TRBV7-9|TRBD1|17|TRBJ2-3|-
TGTGCCAGCAGCTTAGGGACCCAGGGGGACACTGAAGCTACGCAGTATTTT
CASSLGTQGDTEATQYF
>TRBV2|-|14|TRBJ1-3|many
TGTGCCAGCAGTCTGACAGGTGGAGGAAACACCATATATTTT
CASSLTGGGNTIYF
>TRBV7-8|-|14|TRBJ2-7|-
TGTGCCAGCAGCGTGTCGGGGGTCGTCTACGAGCAGTACTTC
CASSVSGVVYEQYF
>TRBV19|TRBD1|13|TRBJ1-1|-
TGTGCCAGTAGTATAACAGGGGACACTGAAGCTTTCTTT
CASSITGDTEAFF
>TRBV5-1|TRBD2|15|TRBJ2-7|-
TGCGCCAGCAGCTTGAGCGGGGGGCGAAGATACGAGCAGTACTTC
CASSLSGGRRYEQYF
>TRBV5-4|TRBD1|14|TRBJ2-5|-
TGTGCCAGCAGCGGAACAGGGGCCCCGGAGACCCAGTACTTC
CASSGTGAPETQYF
>TRBV7-2|TRBD1|16|TRBJ1-3|many
TGTGCCAGCAGCATGATCAGGGGGCTCTCTGGAAACACCATATATTTT
CASSMIRGLSGNTIYF
>TRBV20-1|-|13|TRBJ1-2|many
TGCAGTGCTAGTCTCCCCACCTCCTATGGCTACACCTTC
CSASLPTSYGYTF
>TRBV7-2|-|15|TRBJ1-2|many
TGTGCCAGCAGCTTAGGACCGGGTCCCAAGGGTGGCTACACCTTC
CASSLGPGPKGGYTF
>TRBV12-3/TRBV12-4|TRBD1|14|TRBJ2-3|-
TGTGCCAGCAGTAAGGGACAGTACACAGATACGCAGTATTTT
CASSKGQYTDTQYF
>TRBV2|-|13|TRBJ2-6|-
TGTGCCAGAAGGTTCTCTGGGGCCAGCGTCCTGACTTTC
CARRFSGASVLTF
>TRBV7-8|-|14|TRBJ1-2|once
TGTGCCAGCAGCTTAGCAGGATTTAACTATGGCTACACCTTC
CASSLAGFNYGYTF
>TRBV7-9|TRBD1|11|TRBJ2-7|many
TGTGCCAGCAGCGGACGGACAGGGGGACTCTTC
CASSGRTGGLF
>TRBV20-1|TRBD2|17|TRBJ2-3|-
TGCAGTGCTAGTTCTGGACTAGCGGGGGTATTATCGGATACGCAGTATTTT
CSASSGLAGVLSDTQYF
>TRBV30|-|13|TRBJ2-7|many
TGTGCCTGGAGAGGGGGGGCCAGCTACGAGCAGTACTTC
CAWRGGASYEQYF
>TRBV7-4|-|15|TRBJ2-7|-
TGTGCCAGCAGCCTCGAGGGCGGGACCCTTTCGGAGTATTACTTC
CASSLEGGTLSEYYF
>TRBV10-2|-|14|TRBJ2-7|-
TGCGCCAGCAGTGAGCCGCCCAAGACCTACGAGCAGTACTTC
CASSEPPKTYEQYF
>TRBV20-1|TRBD2|15|TRBJ2-5|-
TGCAGTGCCCCAATAGCGGGGGGGACCCAAGAGACCCAGTACTTC
CSAPIAGGTQETQYF
>TRBV20-1|-|13|TRBJ1-1|-
TGCAGTGCCCCCCGGACAGTGAACACTGAAGCTTTCTTT
CSAPRTVNTEAFF
>TRBV20-1|-|13|TRBJ1-4|-
TGCAGTGCTAGAACTGGGACATCCCCAAAACTGTTTTTT
CSARTGTSPKLFF
>TRBV7-2|-|17|TRBJ1-3|many
TGTGCCAGCAGCTTAGTGGCGGGGACGGTCTCTGGAAACACCATATATTTT
CASSLVAGTVSGNTIYF
>TRBV6-6|-|10|TRBJ2-7|-
TGTGCCAGCAGTGAGCTCGAGCAGTACTTC
CASSELEQYF
>TRBV15|-|13|TRBJ1-4|many
TGTGCCACCAGCAGAGATAGAGGGGAAAAACTGTTTTTT
CATSRDRGEKLFF
>TRBV29-1|-|24|TRBJ2-1|-
-
CSVSVPEASVLYLCASSLSEEQFF
>TRBV10-3|-|17|TRBJ1-2|-
TGTGCCATCAGTGACTCCGGGCCCCGAATTCGCGCTAGGGGCTACACCTTC
CAISDSGPRIRARGYTF
>TRBV7-2|-|17|TRBJ2-7|-
TGTGCCAGCAGCTTACCAGCCACGGGGAGGAGGTCCTACGAGCAGTACTTC
CASSLPATGRRSYEQYF
>TRBV29-1|TRBD2|14|TRBJ2-3|-
TGCAGCGGAGGGACTAGCGGGGGCACAGATACGCAGTATTTT
CSGGTSGGTDTQYF
>TRBV7-7|TRBD1|14|TRBJ1-6|-
TGTGCCAGCAGCGAGCAGGGGGCTAATTCACCCCTCCACTTT
CASSEQGANSPLHF
>TRBV2|-|17|TRBJ2-7|-
TGTGCCAGCAGAACCGGGACATCCCAAGCCCCCTCCTACGAGCAGTACTTC
CASRTGTSQAPSYEQYF
>TRBV3-1|-|12|TRBJ2-7|-
TGTGCCAGCAGCCGAGATGATTGGTCGCAGTACTTC
CASSRDDWSQYF
>TRBV25-1|-|12|TRBJ1-2|-
TGTGCCAGTAGCCCAGGAGAATATGGCTACACCTTC
CASSPGEYGYTF
>TRBV20-1|TRBD2|15|TRBJ2-2|-
TGCAGTGCTAGATGGCTAGCGGGGAGGCCCGGGGAGCTGTTTTTT
CSARWLAGRPGELFF
>TRBV19|-|15|TRBJ1-6|-
TGTGCCAGTCGGACTGGAGGAAACTATAATTCACCCCTCCACTTT
CASRTGGNYNSPLHF
>TRBV12-3/TRBV12-4|-|14|TRBJ2-7|-
TGTGCCAGCAGGGCAGATCCCCGCCGGCACGAGCAGTACTTC
CASRADPRRHEQYF
>TRBV29-1|-|17|TRBJ2-4|many
TGCAGCGTTCTGTGGTTCGGGGGATTAGTAGAGGGAAACATTCAGTACTTC
CSVLWFGGLVEGNIQYF
>TRBV19|-|15|TRBJ1-2|-
TGTGCCAGTAGTTCTTTCGCCGGCACAGACTATGGCTACACCTTC
CASSSFAGTDYGYTF
>TRBV10-3|-|15|TRBJ2-3|-
TGTGCCATCACAACAACCCGGGACGGATACGCTGAAGCGTTCTTT
CAITTTRDGYAEAFF
>TRBV7-6|-|15|TRBJ1-1|-
TGTGCCAGCAGCTTAGGTCGGGCTGGGGCCAACGAAGTGTTCTTT
CASSLGRAGANEVFF
>TRBV9|TRBD2|15|TRBJ2-3|-
TGTGCCAGCAGTGTCGGCGCTAGCGGATCCTACAAGCAGTATTTT
CASSVGASGSYKQYF
>TRBV15|-|16|TRBJ1-4|few
TGTGCCACCAGCAGAGTTACGCGAGGGATTGATGAAAAACTGTTTTTT
CATSRVTRGIDEKLFF
>TRBV12-3/TRBV12-4|-|12|TRBJ1-1|-
TGTGCCAGCAGTTCAGACCAGGGTGAAGCTTTCTTT
CASSSDQGEAFF
>TRBV15|-|16|TRBJ2-1|-
TGTGCCACCAGCAGAGCAACGGGCCGAAACCCCAATGAGCAGTTCTTC
CATSRATGRNPNEQFF
>TRBV4-3|-|14|TRBJ1-2|many
TGCGCCAGCAGCCAAGATGGTAGGTCAGGCGGCTACACCTTC
CASSQDGRSGGYTF
>TRBV20-1|TRBD1|14|TRBJ2-7|-
TGCAGTGCACCTCCCGGGACAGGGCACTACGAGCAGTACTTC
CSAPPGTGHYEQYF
>TRBV6-5|-|14|TRBJ1-1|once
TGTGCCAGCAGTATTGGCAGCGGGGGAACTGAAGCTTCCTTT
CASSIGSGGTEASF